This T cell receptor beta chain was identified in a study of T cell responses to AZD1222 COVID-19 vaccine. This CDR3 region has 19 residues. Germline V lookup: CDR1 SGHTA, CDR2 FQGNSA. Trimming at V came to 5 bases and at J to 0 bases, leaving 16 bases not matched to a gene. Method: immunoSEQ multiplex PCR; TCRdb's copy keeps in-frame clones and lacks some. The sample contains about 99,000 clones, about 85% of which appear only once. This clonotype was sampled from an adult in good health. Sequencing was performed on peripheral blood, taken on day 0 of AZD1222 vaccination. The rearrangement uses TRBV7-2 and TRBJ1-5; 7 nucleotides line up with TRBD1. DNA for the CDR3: TGTGCCAGCAGCCCGACAGGGACCTCGATCGAATATAGCAATCAGCCCCAGCATTTT. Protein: CASSPTGTSIEYSNQPQHF. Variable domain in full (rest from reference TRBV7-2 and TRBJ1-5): GAGVSQSPSNKVTEKGKDVELRCDPISGHTALYWYRQSLGQGLEFLIYFQGNSAPDKSGLPSDRFSAERTGGSVSTLTIQRTQQEDSAVYLCASSPTGTSIEYSNQPQHFGDGTRLSIL.